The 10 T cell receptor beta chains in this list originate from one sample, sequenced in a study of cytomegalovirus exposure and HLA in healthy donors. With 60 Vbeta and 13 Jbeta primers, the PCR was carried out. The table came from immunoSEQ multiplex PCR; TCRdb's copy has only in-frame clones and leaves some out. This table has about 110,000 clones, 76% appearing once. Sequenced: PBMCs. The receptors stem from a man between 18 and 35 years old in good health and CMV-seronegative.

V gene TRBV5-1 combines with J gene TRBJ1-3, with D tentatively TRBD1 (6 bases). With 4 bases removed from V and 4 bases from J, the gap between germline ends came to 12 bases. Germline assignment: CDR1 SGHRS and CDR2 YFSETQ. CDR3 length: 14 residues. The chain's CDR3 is CASSPGGSGNTIYF. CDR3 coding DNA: TGCGCCAGCAGCCCTGGGGGCTCGGGAAACACCATATATTTT.

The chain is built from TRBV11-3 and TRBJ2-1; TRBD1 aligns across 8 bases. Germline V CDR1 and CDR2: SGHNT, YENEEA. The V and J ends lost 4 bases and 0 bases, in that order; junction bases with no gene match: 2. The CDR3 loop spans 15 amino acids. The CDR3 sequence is CASSSDRGSYNEQFF. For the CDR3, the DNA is TGTGCCAGCAGCTCCGACAGGGGCTCCTACAATGAGCAGTTCTTC. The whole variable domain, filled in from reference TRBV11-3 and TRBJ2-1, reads EAGVVQSPRYKIIEKKQPVAFWCNPISGHNTLYWYLQNLGQGPELLIRYENEEAVDDSQLPKDRFSAERLKGVDSTLKIQPAELGDSAVYLCASSSDRGSYNEQFFGPGTRLTVL.

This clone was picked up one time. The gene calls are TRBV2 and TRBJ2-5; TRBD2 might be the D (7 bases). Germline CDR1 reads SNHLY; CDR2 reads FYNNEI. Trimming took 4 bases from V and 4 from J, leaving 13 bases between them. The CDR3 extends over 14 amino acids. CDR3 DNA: TGTGCCAGCAGTGGGGGGGGGCAGGGAGAGACCCAGTACTTC. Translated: CASSGGGQGETQYF.

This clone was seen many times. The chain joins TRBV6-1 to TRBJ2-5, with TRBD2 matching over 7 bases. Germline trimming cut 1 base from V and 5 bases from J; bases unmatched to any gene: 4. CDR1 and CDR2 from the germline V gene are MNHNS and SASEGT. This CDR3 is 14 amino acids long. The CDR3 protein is CASSEGGGYETQYF. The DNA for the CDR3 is TGTGCCAGCAGTGAAGGGGGGGGGTACGAGACCCAGTACTTC.

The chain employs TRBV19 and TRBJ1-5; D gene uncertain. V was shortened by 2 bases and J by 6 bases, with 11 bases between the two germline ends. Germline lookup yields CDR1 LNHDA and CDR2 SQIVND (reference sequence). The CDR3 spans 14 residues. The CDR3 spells CASSIKSGFQPQHF. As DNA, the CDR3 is TGTGCCAGTAGTATAAAGAGCGGGTTTCAGCCCCAGCATTTT.

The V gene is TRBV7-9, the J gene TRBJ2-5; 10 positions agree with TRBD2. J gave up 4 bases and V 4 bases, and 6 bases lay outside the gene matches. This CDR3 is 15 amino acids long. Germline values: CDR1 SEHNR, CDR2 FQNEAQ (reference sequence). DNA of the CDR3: TGTGCCAGCAGCTCGATAGCGGGGGGAGGAGAGACCCAGTACTTC. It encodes CASSSIAGGGETQYF.

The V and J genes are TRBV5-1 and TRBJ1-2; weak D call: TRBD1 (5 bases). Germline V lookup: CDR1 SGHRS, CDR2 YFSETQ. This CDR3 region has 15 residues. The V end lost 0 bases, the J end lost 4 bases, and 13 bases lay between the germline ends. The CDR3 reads CASSLDDSDLYGYTF. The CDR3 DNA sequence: TGCGCCAGCAGCTTGGATGACAGCGACCTCTATGGCTACACCTTC.

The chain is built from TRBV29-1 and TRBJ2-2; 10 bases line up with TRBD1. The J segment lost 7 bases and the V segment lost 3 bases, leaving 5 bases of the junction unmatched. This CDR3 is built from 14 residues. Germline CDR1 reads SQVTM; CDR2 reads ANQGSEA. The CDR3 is CSVDRTGGDGELFF. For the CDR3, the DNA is TGCAGCGTTGATAGGACAGGGGGTGACGGGGAGCTGTTTTTT.

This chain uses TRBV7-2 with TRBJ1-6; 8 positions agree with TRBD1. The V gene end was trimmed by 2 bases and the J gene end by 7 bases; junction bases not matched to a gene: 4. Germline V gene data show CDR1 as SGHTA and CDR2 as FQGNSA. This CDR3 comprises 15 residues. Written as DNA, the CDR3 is TGTGCCAGCAGCTTAAAGACAGGGGAGAATTCACCCCTCCACTTT. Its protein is CASSLKTGENSPLHF.

The CDR3 region has the DNA TGTGCCAGCATCGCACTGTACGAGCAGTACTTC. Translating it yields CASIALYEQYF. The gene calls are TRBV21-1 and TRBJ2-7; TRBD2, the D gene given by the table, was not confirmed from the DNA. TRBV21-1 is classified as a pseudogene. The CDR3 loop spans 11 amino acids.